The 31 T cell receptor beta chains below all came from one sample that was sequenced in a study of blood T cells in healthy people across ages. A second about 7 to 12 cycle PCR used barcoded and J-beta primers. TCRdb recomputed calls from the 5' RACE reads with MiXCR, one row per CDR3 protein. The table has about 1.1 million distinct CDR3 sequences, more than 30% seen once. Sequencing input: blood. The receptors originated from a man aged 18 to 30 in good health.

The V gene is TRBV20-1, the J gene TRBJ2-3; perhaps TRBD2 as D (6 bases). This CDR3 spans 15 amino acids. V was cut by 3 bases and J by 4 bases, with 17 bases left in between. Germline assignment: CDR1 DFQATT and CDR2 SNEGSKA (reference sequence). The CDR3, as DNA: TGCAGTGCTAGTCCGACTAGTACCACGGCAGATACGCAGTATTTT. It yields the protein CSASPTSTTADTQYF.

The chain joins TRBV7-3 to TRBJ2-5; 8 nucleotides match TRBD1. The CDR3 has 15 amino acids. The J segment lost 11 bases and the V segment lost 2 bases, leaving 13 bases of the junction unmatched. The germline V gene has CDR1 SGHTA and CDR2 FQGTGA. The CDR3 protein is CASSLQQGVGNEQYF. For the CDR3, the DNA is TGTGCCAGCAGCTTACAACAGGGGGTGGGAAATGAGCAGTACTTC.

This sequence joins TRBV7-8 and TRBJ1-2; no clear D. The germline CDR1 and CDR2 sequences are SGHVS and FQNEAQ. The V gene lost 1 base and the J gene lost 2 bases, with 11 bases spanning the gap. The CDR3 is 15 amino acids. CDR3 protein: CASSLVSWGNYGYTF. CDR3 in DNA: TGTGCCAGCAGCTTAGTATCTTGGGGAAACTATGGCTACACCTTC.

CDR3 sequence (DNA): TGCGCCAGCAGCTTGGATCCTGGGACGGCAGATACGCAGTATTTT. It specifies CASSLDPGTADTQYF. J is TRBJ2-3 and V is TRBV5-1; TRBD1 or TRBD2 may be the D gene (5 bases each). V lost 0 bases, J lost 4 bases, and 12 bases lay in between. CDR3 size: 15 residues. CDR1 and CDR2 (germline): SGHRS, YFSETQ.

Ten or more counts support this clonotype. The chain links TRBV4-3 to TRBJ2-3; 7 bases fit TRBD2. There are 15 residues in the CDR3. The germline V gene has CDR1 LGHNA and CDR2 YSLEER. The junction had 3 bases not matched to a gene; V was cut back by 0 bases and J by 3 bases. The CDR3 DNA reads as TGCGCCAGCAGCCAAGATGTGGGGGGGACAGATACGCAGTATTTT. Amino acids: CASSQDVGGTDTQYF.

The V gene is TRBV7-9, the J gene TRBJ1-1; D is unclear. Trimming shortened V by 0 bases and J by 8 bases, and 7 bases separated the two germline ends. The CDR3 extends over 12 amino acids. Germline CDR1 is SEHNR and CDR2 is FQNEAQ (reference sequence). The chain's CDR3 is CASSLANGEAFF. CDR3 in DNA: TGTGCCAGCAGCTTAGCCAACGGCGAAGCTTTCTTT. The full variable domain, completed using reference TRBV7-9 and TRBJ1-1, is DTGVSQNPRHKITKRGQNVTFRCDPISEHNRLYWYRQTLGQGPEFLTYFQNEAQLEKSRLLSDRFSAERPKGSFSTLEIQRTEQGDSAMYLCASSLANGEAFFGQGTRLTVV.

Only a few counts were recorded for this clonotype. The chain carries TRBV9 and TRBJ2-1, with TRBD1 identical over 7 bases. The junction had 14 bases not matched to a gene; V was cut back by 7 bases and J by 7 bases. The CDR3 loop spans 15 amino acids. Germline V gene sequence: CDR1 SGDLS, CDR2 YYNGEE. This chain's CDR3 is CASGKEGAILNEQFF. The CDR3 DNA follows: TGTGCCAGCGGCAAAGAGGGGGCGATCCTTAATGAGCAGTTCTTC. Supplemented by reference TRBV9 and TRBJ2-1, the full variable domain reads DSGVTQTPKHLITATGQRVTLRCSPRSGDLSVYWYQQSLDQGLQFLIQYYNGEERAKGNILERFSAQQFPDLHSELNLSSLELGDSALYFCASGKEGAILNEQFFGPGTRLTVL.

The CDR3 bases are TGTGCCAGCAGCCAAATCCCGGTTGCAACTAATGAAAAACTGTTTTTT. Residues: CASSQIPVATNEKLFF. This rearrangement joins TRBV7-9 to TRBJ1-4; D is undetermined. V was trimmed by 5 bases and J by 0 bases, leaving 13 bases between them. CDR3 length: 16 residues. The germline gives CDR1 SEHNR, CDR2 FQNEAQ (reference sequence).

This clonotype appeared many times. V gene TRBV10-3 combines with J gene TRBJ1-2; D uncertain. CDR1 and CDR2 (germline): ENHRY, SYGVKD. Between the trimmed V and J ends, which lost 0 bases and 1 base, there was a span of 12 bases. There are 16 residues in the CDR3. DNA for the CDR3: TGTGCCATCAGTGAGTCTGTCGCGGGGTTTAACTATGGCTACACCTTC. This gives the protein CAISESVAGFNYGYTF.

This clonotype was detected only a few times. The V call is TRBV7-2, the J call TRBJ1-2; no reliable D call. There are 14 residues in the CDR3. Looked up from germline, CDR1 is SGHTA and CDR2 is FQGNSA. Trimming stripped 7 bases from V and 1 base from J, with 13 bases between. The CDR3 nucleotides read TGTGCCAGCACCACCACGCGGGTTAACTATGGCTACACCTTC. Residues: CASTTTRVNYGYTF.

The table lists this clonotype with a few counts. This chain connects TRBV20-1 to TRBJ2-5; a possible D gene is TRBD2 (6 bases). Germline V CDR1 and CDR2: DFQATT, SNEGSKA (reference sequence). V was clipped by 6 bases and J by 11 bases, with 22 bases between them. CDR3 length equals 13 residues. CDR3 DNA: TGCAGTGCACATACCCGGGCCTCTCGGGAGCAGTACTTC. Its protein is CSAHTRASREQYF.

The CDR3 protein is CSARGPGQDQPQHF. CDR3 coding DNA: TGCAGTGCTAGAGGCCCGGGACAGGATCAGCCCCAGCATTTT. This sequence joins TRBV20-1 and TRBJ1-5; 8 nucleotides match TRBD1. Germline V lookup: CDR1 DFQATT, CDR2 SNEGSKA (reference sequence). There are 14 residues in the CDR3. Trimming at V came to 1 base and at J to 5 bases, leaving 4 bases not matched to a gene.

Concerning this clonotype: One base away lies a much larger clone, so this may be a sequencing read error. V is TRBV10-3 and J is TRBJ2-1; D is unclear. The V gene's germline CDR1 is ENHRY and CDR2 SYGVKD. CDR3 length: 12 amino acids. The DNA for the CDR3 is TGTGCCACCAGTGAGTATGAAGCAGAGCAGTTCTTC. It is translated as CATSEYEAEQFF.

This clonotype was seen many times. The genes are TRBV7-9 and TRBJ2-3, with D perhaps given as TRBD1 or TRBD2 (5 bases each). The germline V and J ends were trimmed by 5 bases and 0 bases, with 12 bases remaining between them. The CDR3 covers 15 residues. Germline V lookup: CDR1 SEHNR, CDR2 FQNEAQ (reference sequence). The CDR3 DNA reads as TGTGCCAGCAGCCTGCGAGGGGCGAGCACAGATACGCAGTATTTT. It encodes CASSLRGASTDTQYF.

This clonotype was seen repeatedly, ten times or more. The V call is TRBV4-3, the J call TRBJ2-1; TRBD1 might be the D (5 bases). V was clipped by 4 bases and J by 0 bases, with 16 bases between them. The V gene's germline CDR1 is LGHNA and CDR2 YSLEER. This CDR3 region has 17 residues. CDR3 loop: CASSLGHVASSYNEQFF. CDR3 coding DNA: TGCGCCAGCAGCCTCGGACACGTTGCGAGCTCCTACAATGAGCAGTTCTTC.

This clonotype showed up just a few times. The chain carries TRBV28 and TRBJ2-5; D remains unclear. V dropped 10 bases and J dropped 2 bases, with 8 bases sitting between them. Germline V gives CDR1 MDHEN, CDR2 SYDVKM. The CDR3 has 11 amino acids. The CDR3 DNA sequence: TGTGCCACCAAGGGTCAAGAGACCCAGTACTTC. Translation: CATKGQETQYF.

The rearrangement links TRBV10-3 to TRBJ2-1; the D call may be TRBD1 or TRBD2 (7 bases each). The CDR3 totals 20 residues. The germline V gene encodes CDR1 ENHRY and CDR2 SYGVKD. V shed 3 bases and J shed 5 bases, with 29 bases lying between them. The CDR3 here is CAISDVAGGSVGGLNNEQFF. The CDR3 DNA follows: TGTGCCATCAGTGACGTGGCAGGGGGATCGGTAGGGGGACTAAACAATGAGCAGTTCTTC.

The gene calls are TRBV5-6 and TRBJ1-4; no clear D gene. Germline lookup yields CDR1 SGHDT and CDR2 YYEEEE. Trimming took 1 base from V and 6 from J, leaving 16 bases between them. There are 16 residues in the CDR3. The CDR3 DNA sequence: TGTGCCAGCAGCTTGTATACTCCGGGTATGCATGAAAAACTGTTTTTT. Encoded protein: CASSLYTPGMHEKLFF. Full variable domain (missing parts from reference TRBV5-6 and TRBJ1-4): DAGVTQSPTHLIKTRGQQVTLRCSPKSGHDTVSWYQQALGQGPQFIFQYYEEEERQRGNFPDRFSGHQFPNYSSELNVNALLLGDSALYLCASSLYTPGMHEKLFFGSGTQLSVL.

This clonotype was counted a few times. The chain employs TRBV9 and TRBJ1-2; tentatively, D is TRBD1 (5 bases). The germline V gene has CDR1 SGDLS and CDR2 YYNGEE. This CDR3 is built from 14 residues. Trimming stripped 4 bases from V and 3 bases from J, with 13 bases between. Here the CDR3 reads CASSPPQGYYGYTF. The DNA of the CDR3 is TGTGCCAGCAGCCCCCCCCAGGGTTACTATGGCTACACCTTC.

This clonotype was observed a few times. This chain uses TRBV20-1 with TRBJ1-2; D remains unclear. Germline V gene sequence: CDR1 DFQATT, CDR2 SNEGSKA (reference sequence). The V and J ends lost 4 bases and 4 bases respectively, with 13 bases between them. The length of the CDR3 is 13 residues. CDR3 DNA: TGCAGTGCTATGCCAGGAGGACCCTATGGCTACACCTTC. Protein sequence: CSAMPGGPYGYTF.

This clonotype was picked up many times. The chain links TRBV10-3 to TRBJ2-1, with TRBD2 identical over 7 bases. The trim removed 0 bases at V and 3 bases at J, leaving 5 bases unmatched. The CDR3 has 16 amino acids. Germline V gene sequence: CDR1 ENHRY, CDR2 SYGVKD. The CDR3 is CAISESDGGIYNEQFF. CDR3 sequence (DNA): TGTGCCATCAGTGAGTCGGACGGGGGGATCTACAATGAGCAGTTCTTC.

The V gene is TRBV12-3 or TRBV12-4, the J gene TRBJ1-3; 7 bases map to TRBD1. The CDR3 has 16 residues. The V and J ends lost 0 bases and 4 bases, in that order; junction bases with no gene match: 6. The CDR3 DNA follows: TGTGCCAGCAGTTTAGCAGGGGGCGCCTCCGGAAACACCATATATTTT. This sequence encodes CASSLAGGASGNTIYF.

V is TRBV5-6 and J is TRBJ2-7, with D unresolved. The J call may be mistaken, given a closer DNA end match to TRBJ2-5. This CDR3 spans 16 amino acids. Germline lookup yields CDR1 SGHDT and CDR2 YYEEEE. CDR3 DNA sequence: TGTGCCAGCAGCCCTCAGTTGGACGATCGACGGGAGACCCAGTACTTC. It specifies CASSPQLDDRRETQYF.

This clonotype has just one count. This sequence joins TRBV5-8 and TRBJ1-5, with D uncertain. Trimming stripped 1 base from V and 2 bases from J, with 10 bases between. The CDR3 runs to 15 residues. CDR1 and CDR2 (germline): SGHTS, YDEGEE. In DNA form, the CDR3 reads TGTGCCAGCAGCTTGATAGGTAGGGGCAATCAGCCCCAGCATTTT. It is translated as CASSLIGRGNQPQHF.

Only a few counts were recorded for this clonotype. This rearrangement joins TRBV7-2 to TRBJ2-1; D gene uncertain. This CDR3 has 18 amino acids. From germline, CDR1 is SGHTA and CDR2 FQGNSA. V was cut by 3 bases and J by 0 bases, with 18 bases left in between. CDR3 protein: CASSFRQKGRNSYNEQFF. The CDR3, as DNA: TGTGCCAGCAGCTTTAGGCAAAAGGGTCGAAACTCCTACAATGAGCAGTTCTTC.

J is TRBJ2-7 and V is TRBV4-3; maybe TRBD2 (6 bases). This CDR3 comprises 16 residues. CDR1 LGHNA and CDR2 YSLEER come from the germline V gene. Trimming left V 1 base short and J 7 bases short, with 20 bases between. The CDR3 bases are TGCGCCAGCAGCCAAGCCCCTAGCGACCCGTACAATGAGCAGTACTTC. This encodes CASSQAPSDPYNEQYF.

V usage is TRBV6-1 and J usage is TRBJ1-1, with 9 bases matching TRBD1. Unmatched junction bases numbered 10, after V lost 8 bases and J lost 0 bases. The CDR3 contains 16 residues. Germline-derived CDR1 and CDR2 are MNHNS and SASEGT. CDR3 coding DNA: TGTGCCAGCCTCCCCCGGACAGGGGTCATGAACACTGAAGCTTTCTTT. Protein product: CASLPRTGVMNTEAFF.

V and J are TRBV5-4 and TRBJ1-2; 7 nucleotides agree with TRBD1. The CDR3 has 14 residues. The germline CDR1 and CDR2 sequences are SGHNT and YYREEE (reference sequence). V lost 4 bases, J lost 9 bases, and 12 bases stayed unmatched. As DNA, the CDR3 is TGTGCCAGCAGCCATAGAAGGGGGCGTGTGAGCTACACCTTC. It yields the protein CASSHRRGRVSYTF.

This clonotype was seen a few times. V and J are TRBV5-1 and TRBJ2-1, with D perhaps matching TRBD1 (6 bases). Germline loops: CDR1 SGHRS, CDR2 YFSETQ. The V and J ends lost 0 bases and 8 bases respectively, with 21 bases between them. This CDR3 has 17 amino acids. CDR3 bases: TGCGCCAGCAGCTTGGGGTCAGGGACACCTAAGGGCTATGAGCAGTTCTTC. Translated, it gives CASSLGSGTPKGYEQFF.

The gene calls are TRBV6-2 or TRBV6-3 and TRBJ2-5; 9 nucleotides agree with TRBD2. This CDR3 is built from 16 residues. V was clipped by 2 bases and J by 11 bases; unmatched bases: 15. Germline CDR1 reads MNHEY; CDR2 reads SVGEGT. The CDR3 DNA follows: TGTGCCAGCAGTTACATCCTAGCGGGGTTAGGCAATGAGCAGTACTTC. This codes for CASSYILAGLGNEQYF.

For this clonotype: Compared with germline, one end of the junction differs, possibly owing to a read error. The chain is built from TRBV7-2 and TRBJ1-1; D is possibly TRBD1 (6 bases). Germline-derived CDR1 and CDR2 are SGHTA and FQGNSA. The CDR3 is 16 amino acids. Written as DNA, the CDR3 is TGTGCCAGCAGCTTAGCAGGGGCAGGGGTTAGAACTGAAGTTTTCTTT. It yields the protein CASSLAGAGVRTEVFF.